This entry is about one T cell receptor beta chain. As yet, its antigen is unknown. Sequenced material consisted of expressed TCRB transcripts (all of the isolated RNA was reverse transcribed). There were 3 million to 4 million reads on average in the naive, central memory and regulatory T cell samples. Libraries were prepared by immunoSEQ multiplex PCR; TCRdb keeps only in-frame clonotypes and omits some of them. Here the sample spans 200,000 to 250,000 clones, roughly 10% being singletons. The record originates from a study of beta chain features in type 1 diabetes. General study results and limits: The similarity of naive, central memory and Treg TCRB repertoires appeared greater among patients than among healthy donors.

The CDR3 covers 14 residues. In germline, CDR1 is MRHNA, CDR2 SNTAGT. Trimming removed 4 bases from V and 6 bases from J, with 10 bases in between. Each of the CD4+ naive, central memory, regulatory and stem cell-like memory populations was sorted via CD45RO/CCR7/CD25/CD127/CD95/CD27. In all sorted populations, purity surpassed 95%. Sample: central memory CD4+ T cells from blood. The V gene is TRBV6-4, the J gene TRBJ2-6; D remains unclear. The receptor's source is a man aged 18 to 35 in good health. CDR3: CASSAQPSANVLTF. In DNA form, the CDR3 reads TGTGCCAGCAGTGCTCAGCCCTCGGCCAACGTCCTGACTTTC.